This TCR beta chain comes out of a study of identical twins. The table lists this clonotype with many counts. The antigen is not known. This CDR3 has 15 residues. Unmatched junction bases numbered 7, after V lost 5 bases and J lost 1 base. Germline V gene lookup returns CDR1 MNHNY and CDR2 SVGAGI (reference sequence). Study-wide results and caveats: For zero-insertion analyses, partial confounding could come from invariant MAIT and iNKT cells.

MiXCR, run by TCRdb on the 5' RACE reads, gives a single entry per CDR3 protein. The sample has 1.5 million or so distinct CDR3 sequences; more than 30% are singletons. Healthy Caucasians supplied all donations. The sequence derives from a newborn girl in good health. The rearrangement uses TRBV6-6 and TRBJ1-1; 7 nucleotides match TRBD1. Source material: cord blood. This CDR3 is CASSPRQGTNTEAFF. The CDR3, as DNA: TGTGCCAGCAGTCCCAGACAGGGTACGAACACTGAAGCTTTCTTT.